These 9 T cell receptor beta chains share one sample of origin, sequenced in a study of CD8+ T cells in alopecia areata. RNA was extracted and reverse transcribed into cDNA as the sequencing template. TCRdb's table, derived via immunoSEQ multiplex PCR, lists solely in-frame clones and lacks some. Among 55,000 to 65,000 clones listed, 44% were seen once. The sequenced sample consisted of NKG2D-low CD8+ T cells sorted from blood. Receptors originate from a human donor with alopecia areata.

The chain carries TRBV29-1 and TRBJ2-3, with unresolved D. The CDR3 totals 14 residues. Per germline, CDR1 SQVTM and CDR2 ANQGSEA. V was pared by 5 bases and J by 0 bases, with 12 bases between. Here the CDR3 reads CSVPWSPSTDTQYF. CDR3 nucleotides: TGCAGCGTTCCCTGGAGTCCTAGCACAGATACGCAGTATTTT.

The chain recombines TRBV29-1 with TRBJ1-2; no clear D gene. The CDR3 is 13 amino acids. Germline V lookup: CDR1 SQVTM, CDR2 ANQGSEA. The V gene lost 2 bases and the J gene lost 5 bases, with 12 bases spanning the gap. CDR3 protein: CSVESGEPYGYTF. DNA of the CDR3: TGCAGCGTTGAATCCGGGGAGCCATATGGCTACACCTTC.

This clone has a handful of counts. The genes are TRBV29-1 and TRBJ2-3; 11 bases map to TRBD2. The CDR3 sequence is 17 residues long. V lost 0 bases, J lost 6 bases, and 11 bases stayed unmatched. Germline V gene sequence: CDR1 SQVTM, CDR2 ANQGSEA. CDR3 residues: CSVEDHSTSGKGDTQYF. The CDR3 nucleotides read TGCAGCGTTGAAGACCACTCGACTAGCGGGAAGGGGGATACGCAGTATTTT.

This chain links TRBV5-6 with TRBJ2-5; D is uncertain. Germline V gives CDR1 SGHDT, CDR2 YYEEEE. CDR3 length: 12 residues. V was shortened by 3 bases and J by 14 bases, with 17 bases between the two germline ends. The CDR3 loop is CASSSGPIARYF. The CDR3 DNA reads TGTGCCAGCAGCTCCGGGCCCATCGCCCGTTACTTC.

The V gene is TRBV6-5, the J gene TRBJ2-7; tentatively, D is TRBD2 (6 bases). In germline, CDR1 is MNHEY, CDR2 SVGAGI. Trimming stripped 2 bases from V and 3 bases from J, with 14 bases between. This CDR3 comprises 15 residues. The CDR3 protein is CASSYNWGDGYEQYF. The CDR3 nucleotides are TGTGCCAGCAGTTACAATTGGGGGGATGGCTACGAGCAGTACTTC.

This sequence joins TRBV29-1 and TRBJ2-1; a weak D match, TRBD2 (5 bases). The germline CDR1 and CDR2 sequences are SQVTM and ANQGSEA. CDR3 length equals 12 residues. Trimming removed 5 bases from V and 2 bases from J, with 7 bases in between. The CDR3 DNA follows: TGCAGCGTTTCCGGGACCTACAATGAGCAGTTCTTC. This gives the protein CSVSGTYNEQFF.

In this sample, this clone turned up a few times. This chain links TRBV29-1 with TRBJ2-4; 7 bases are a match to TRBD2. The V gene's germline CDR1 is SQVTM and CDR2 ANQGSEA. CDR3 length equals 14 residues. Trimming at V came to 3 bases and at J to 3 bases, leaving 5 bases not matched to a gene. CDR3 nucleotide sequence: TGCAGCGTTGATCCGGGGAGGGGCAAAAACATTCAGTACTTC. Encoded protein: CSVDPGRGKNIQYF.

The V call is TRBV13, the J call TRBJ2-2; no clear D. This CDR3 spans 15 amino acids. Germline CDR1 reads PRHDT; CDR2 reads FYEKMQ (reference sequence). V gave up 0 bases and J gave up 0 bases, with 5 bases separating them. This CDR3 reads CASSLGGPNTGELFF. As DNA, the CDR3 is TGTGCCAGCAGCTTAGGCGGACCGAACACCGGGGAGCTGTTTTTT.

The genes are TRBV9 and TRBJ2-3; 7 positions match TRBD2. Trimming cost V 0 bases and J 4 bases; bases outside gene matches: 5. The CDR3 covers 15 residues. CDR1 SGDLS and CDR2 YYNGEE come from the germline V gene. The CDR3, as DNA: TGTGCCAGCAGCGTAGGAGGCGGGAGAGCAGATACGCAGTATTTT. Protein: CASSVGGGRADTQYF.